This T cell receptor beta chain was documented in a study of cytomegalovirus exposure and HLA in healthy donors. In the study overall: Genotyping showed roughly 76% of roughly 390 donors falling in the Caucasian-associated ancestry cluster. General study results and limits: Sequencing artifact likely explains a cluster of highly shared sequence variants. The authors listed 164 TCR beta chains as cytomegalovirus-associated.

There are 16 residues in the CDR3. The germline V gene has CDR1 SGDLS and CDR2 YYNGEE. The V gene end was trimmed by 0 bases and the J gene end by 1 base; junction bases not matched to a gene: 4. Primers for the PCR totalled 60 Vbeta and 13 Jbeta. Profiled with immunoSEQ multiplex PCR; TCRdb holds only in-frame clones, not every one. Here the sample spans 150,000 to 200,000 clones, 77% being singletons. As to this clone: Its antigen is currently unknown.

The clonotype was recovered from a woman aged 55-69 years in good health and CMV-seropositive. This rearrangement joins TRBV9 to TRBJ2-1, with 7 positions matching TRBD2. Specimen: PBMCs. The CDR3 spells CASSVGGSGSYNEQFF. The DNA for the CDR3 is TGTGCCAGCAGCGTAGGCGGGAGTGGTTCCTACAATGAGCAGTTCTTC.